The 26 T cell receptor beta chains in this list originate from one sample, sequenced in a study of T cells in Graves' hyperthyroidism and ophthalmopathy. Amplified TCR beta CDR3 regions derived from RNA transcripts. Initially, a first-round RT-PCR of the TCR CDR3 employed the HTBI primer set. Using its own MiXCR run on the multiplex PCR reads, TCRdb lists one record per CDR3 protein. The table shows under 750,000 distinct CDR3 sequences, with about 17% occurring only once. Source material: blood. All receptors come from a woman aged 50 to 60 with Graves' hyperthyroidism that later progressed to Graves' ophthalmopathy.

This clonotype was counted only a few times. This chain uses TRBV20-1 with TRBJ2-3, with D hard to call. The CDR3 runs to 14 residues. V was cut by 6 bases and J by 0 bases, with 13 bases left in between. Germline-derived CDR1 and CDR2 are DFQATT and SNEGSKA (reference sequence). The CDR3 DNA sequence: TGCAGTGCGCCCAGGTTGACTAGCACAGATACGCAGTATTTT. This sequence encodes CSAPRLTSTDTQYF.

The rearrangement joins TRBV27 to TRBJ2-6; the D gene is possibly TRBD2 (6 bases). The CDR3 is 16 amino acids. The ends were cut back, 3 bases at V and 0 bases at J, with 9 bases in the middle. Germline CDR1 and CDR2: MNHEY and SMNVEV (reference sequence). Here the CDR3 reads CASSLEGTSGANVLTF. CDR3 coding DNA: TGTGCCAGCAGTTTGGAGGGAACCTCTGGGGCCAACGTCCTGACTTTC. The complete variable domain, with remaining parts taken from reference TRBV27 and TRBJ2-6, reads EAQVTQNPRYLITVTGKKLTVTCSQNMNHEYMSWYRQDPGLGLRQIYYSMNVEVTDKGDVPEGYKVSRKEKRNFPLILESPSPNQTSLYFCASSLEGTSGANVLTFGAGSRLTVL.

This clonotype has just a few counts. The V gene is TRBV6-9, the J gene TRBJ2-5, with 14 bases fitting TRBD2. The CDR3 is 16 residues long. CDR1 and CDR2 (germline): MNHGY, SVAAGI. J lost 5 bases, V lost 4 bases, and 6 bases had no gene match. This CDR3 reads CASSWTSGRPTETQYF. As DNA, the CDR3 is TGTGCCAGCAGTTGGACTAGCGGGAGGCCTACGGAGACCCAGTACTTC.

A few counts support this clonotype. The chain joins TRBV19 to TRBJ2-2, with TRBD2 matching 8 bases. J lost 3 bases, V lost 10 bases, and 10 bases had no gene match. The CDR3 has 15 residues. Germline V gene data show CDR1 as LNHDA and CDR2 as SQIVND (reference sequence). CDR3 protein: CATRGGGADTGELFF. Written as DNA, the CDR3 is TGTGCCACCCGGGGGGGCGGGGCCGACACCGGGGAGCTGTTTTTT.

This clonotype turned up a few times. The chain joins TRBV14 to TRBJ1-1, with 7 bases fitting TRBD1. This CDR3 spans 13 amino acids. Germline assignment: CDR1 SGHDN and CDR2 FVKESK. J was trimmed by 6 bases and V by 6 bases; bases with no gene match: 7. The CDR3 DNA is TGTGCCAGCAGACGGACAGGTCTTCCTGAAGCTTTCTTT. The encoded protein is CASRRTGLPEAFF. Full variable domain (rest looked up from reference TRBV14 and TRBJ1-1): EAGVTQFPSHSVIEKGQTVTLRCDPISGHDNLYWYRRVMGKEIKFLLHFVKESKQDESGMPNNRFLAERTGGTYSTLKVQPAELEDSGVYFCASRRTGLPEAFFGQGTRLTVV.

The chain is built from TRBV6-1 and TRBJ1-4, with TRBD1 matching 10 bases. The CDR3 is 17 amino acids. V shed 5 bases and J 8 bases; nucleotides not matched to a gene: 14. Germline-derived CDR1 and CDR2 are MNHNS and SASEGT. As DNA, the CDR3 is TGTGCCAGCAGTCCTCCGGGACAGGGGTTTGTTGTGGAAAAACTGTTTTTT. This sequence encodes CASSPPGQGFVVEKLFF.

The chain carries TRBV5-1 and TRBJ1-3; TRBD1 is a possible D gene (5 bases). The V and J ends lost 5 bases and 0 bases respectively, with 9 bases between them. Germline V gene data show CDR1 as SGHRS and CDR2 as YFSETQ. CDR3 length equals 14 residues. The CDR3 region has the DNA TGCGCCAGCAGACAGGAGGGCTCTGGAAACACCATATATTTT. This encodes CASRQEGSGNTIYF.

V is TRBV29-1 and J is TRBJ1-2; TRBD1 agrees at 7 bases. Germline trimming cut 6 bases from V and 5 bases from J; bases unmatched to any gene: 6. In germline, CDR1 is SQVTM, CDR2 ANQGSEA. CDR3 length: 12 amino acids. CDR3 DNA: TGCAGCGTGCAGTCGGGACAGTATGGCTACACCTTC. It yields the protein CSVQSGQYGYTF.

The count of this clonotype is one. This sequence joins TRBV6-1 and TRBJ2-3; tentatively, D is TRBD1 or TRBD2 (6 bases each). The V end lost 7 bases, the J end lost 7 bases, and 15 bases lay between the germline ends. The germline gives CDR1 MNHNS, CDR2 SASEGT. This CDR3 is built from 13 residues. CDR3 nucleotide sequence: TGTGCCAGCACGAGGGGGGCCGGAAATACGCAGTATTTT. It codes for CASTRGAGNTQYF.

The chain carries TRBV11-3 and TRBJ2-2; unclear D gene. This CDR3 is 15 amino acids long. Germline V CDR1 and CDR2: SGHNT, YENEEA. Trimming cost V 3 bases and J 4 bases, with 12 bases left between them. The CDR3, as DNA: TGTGCCAGCAGCTTTGGTGGTGGAGTCACCGGGGAGCTGTTTTTT. Translation gives CASSFGGGVTGELFF.

This clonotype was seen a few times. The chain has TRBV11-1 and TRBJ2-3, with D maybe TRBD2 (7 bases). The germline V gene encodes CDR1 SGHAT and CDR2 FQDESV (reference sequence). CDR3 length: 16 amino acids. V lost 5 bases and J 8 bases, leaving 23 bases between the germline ends. CDR3 DNA sequence: TGTGCCAGCAGCCCCTCGTGGGGGGGCCGTCCAGGTACGCAGTATTTT. Translating it yields CASSPSWGGRPGTQYF.

The chain uses TRBV19 and TRBJ2-7; tentative D call: TRBD1 (6 bases). V lost 3 bases, J lost 6 bases, and 15 bases lay in between. The germline gives CDR1 LNHDA, CDR2 SQIVND (reference sequence). The CDR3 totals 14 residues. In nucleotides, the CDR3 is TGTGCCAGTAGTATCAGGCAGGGGTTCGGCGAGCAGTACTTC. Its protein is CASSIRQGFGEQYF.

This clonotype has more than one count but fewer than ten. The rearrangement uses TRBV7-2 and TRBJ2-2, with 12 nucleotides matching TRBD2. This CDR3 is 16 amino acids long. The germline V gene has CDR1 SGHTA and CDR2 FQGNSA. V gave up 5 bases and J gave up 2 bases; unmatched junction bases: 3. CDR3 coding DNA: TGTGCCAGCAGCAAACTAGCGGGGGGAAACACCGGGGAGCTGTTTTTT. This sequence encodes CASSKLAGGNTGELFF.

This clonotype was detected only a few times. The CDR3 DNA reads as TGTGCCAGCAGTGAATTTTGGACAGATAATTCACCCCTCCACTTT. Amino acids: CASSEFWTDNSPLHF. The gene calls are TRBV6-1 and TRBJ1-6, with a tentative D call TRBD1 (6 bases). The CDR3 consists of 15 residues. V dropped 2 bases and J dropped 5 bases, with 10 bases sitting between them. The germline V gene encodes CDR1 MNHNS and CDR2 SASEGT.

The table lists this clonotype with a few counts. This rearrangement joins TRBV27 to TRBJ2-5; 11 bases fit TRBD2. V dropped 4 bases and J dropped 1; count of bases not matched to a gene: 8. Germline V gene sequence: CDR1 MNHEY, CDR2 SMNVEV (reference sequence). The CDR3 sequence is 17 residues long. CDR3 amino acids: CASSSGPSGGSQETQYF. In DNA, the CDR3 is TGTGCCAGCAGTTCCGGCCCTAGCGGGGGGTCCCAAGAGACCCAGTACTTC.

The rearrangement uses TRBV5-5 and TRBJ2-1, with D uncertain. The CDR3 has 13 residues. V was cut by 9 bases and J by 0 bases, with 10 bases left in between. The germline V gene encodes CDR1 SGHKS and CDR2 YYEKEE (reference sequence). The CDR3 bases are TGTGCCACGCAGGTTAGCTCCTACAATGAGCAGTTCTTC. Its translation: CATQVSSYNEQFF.

The J gene is TRBJ2-7, the V gene TRBV7-9; 12 nucleotides match TRBD2. Losses at the gene ends were 5 bases for V and 0 bases for J; bases not matched to a gene: 2. The CDR3 totals 15 residues. CDR1 is SEHNR and CDR2 is FQNEAQ in the germline V gene (reference sequence). In DNA form, the CDR3 reads TGTGCCAGCAGCCGGACTAGCGGGAACTCCTACGAGCAGTACTTC. It codes for CASSRTSGNSYEQYF.

Note on this clonotype: The junction and the germline gene differ at one end; a read error may be behind it. This chain links TRBV5-1 with TRBJ2-2; D is tentatively TRBD1 or TRBD2 (5 bases each). The germline gives CDR1 SGHRS, CDR2 YFSETQ. This CDR3 is built from 15 residues. The CDR3 nucleotides read TGTGCCAGTAGTTCCGGGACCTCGAACACCGGGGAGCTGTTTTTT. Amino acids: CASSSGTSNTGELFF.

The sample holds one count of this clonotype. The DNA for the CDR3 is TGTGCCAGTAACGACAGGGGCGACTTCGTTGGCTACACCTTC. Translation gives CASNDRGDFVGYTF. The chain combines TRBV19 with TRBJ1-2; 8 positions agree with TRBD1. Germline V lookup: CDR1 LNHDA, CDR2 SQIVND (reference sequence). The length of the CDR3 is 14 residues. With 7 bases clipped from V and 7 bases from J, the junction kept 11 bases outside the gene matches.

This clonotype has only a few counts. The chain is built from TRBV30 and TRBJ1-1; 8 bases match TRBD1. In germline, CDR1 is GTSNPN, CDR2 SVGIG (reference sequence). The CDR3 has 14 residues. V trimming: 5 bases; J trimming: 4 bases; junction bases outside the gene matches: 9. CDR3 protein: CAWCRTGTATEAFF. The CDR3 region has the DNA TGTGCCTGGTGCAGGACAGGGACGGCCACTGAAGCTTTCTTT.

The chain joins TRBV13 to TRBJ1-1; 7 nucleotides line up with TRBD1. Germline CDR1 is PRHDT and CDR2 is FYEKMQ (reference sequence). CDR3 length: 16 residues. V lost 6 bases and J lost 1; bases outside the gene matches: 11. The CDR3 reads CASRKQGPATNTEAFF. CDR3 bases: TGTGCCAGCAGAAAACAGGGGCCGGCTACGAACACTGAAGCTTTCTTT.

Many counts were recorded for this clonotype. J is TRBJ2-1 and V is TRBV20-1; 11 positions match TRBD2. CDR1 is DFQATT, CDR2 SNEGSKA, per germline (reference sequence). V was clipped by 2 bases and J by 9 bases; unmatched bases: 9. This CDR3 spans 15 amino acids. The DNA for the CDR3 is TGCAGTGCTAGACAAGGTAGCGGGGGGGCGGTTGAGCAGTTCTTC. This codes for CSARQGSGGAVEQFF.

The chain carries TRBV6-2 or TRBV6-3 and TRBJ1-1; TRBD1 aligns across 8 bases. Germline V gene data show CDR1 as MNHEY and CDR2 as SVGEGT. This CDR3 region has 13 residues. Unmatched junction bases numbered 11, after V lost 5 bases and J lost 12 bases. The CDR3 bases are TGTGCCAGCAGTATTGCAGGGGGCGTCATTACTTTCTTT. Protein sequence: CASSIAGGVITFF.

The gene calls are TRBV6-1 and TRBJ2-2, with D perhaps TRBD1 or TRBD2 (6 bases each). The germline gives CDR1 MNHNS, CDR2 SASEGT. V lost 6 bases, J lost 4 bases, and 15 bases lay in between. The CDR3 has 15 amino acids. The CDR3 here is CASSTLGGITGELFF. CDR3 bases: TGTGCCAGCAGCACATTAGGGGGGATCACCGGGGAGCTGTTTTTT.

This clonotype was picked up a small number of times. The chain uses TRBV19 and TRBJ1-3, with D hard to call. Germline V lookup: CDR1 LNHDA, CDR2 SQIVND (reference sequence). The germline V and J ends were trimmed by 6 bases and 3 bases, with 15 bases remaining between them. The CDR3 spans 15 residues. The CDR3 bases are TGTGCCAGTAGGGGGATCCGGTTCGGTGGAAACACCATATATTTT. Protein product: CASRGIRFGGNTIYF.

This clonotype has at least ten counts. V and J are TRBV3-1 and TRBJ2-1; 10 bases match TRBD1. Germline assignment: CDR1 LGHDT and CDR2 YNNKEL (reference sequence). The CDR3 consists of 16 residues. The J segment lost 3 bases and the V segment lost 6 bases, leaving 8 bases of the junction unmatched. As DNA, the CDR3 is TGTGCCAGCAGTAGATCCGGGACAGGGGACTACAATGAGCAGTTCTTC. The encoded protein is CASSRSGTGDYNEQFF.